This is a list of T cell receptor beta chains from one sample in a study of T cell repertoires in cytomegalovirus infection. The antigens these receptors bind are not known. MiXCR, applied by TCRdb to the reads, yields one record per CDR3 protein. The sample holds about 68,000 distinct CDR3 sequences; 20% to 25% are singletons and the top ten take 65% to 85%. The specimen sequenced was PBMCs, sequenced either directly or after in vitro stimulation (not recorded which). These TCRs come from a human donor in good health (CMV status not recorded). Some clones in this sample may be carry-over from other donors' samples. The CDR3 runs from the conserved cysteine through the conserved F or W. Fields, in order: clone size, V gene, D gene, J gene, CDR3 DNA, CDR3 protein. The D gene is left open where the match is weak. Only some rows state a clone size, as once, few, many or a class for expanded clones.

>.|TRBV19|TRBD2|TRBJ2-1
TGTGCCAGTAGTCCCCTCCGGGAGGGCCGCGATGAGCAGTTCTTC
CASSPLREGRDEQFF
>few|TRBV20-1|TRBD2|TRBJ2-1
TGCAGTGGAGCGGGAGAGAACTACAATGAGCAGTTCTTC
CSGAGENYNEQFF
>.|TRBV7-6|TRBD2|TRBJ2-5
TGTGCCAGCAGCCTACTAGCGGGCCAAGAGACCCAGTACTTC
CASSLLAGQETQYF
>.|TRBV27|.|TRBJ2-7
TGTGCCAGCAGTTTAAGTCCCTTAAACTACGAGCAGTACTTC
CASSLSPLNYEQYF
>.|TRBV7-2|TRBD2|TRBJ2-5
TGTGCCAGCAGCTTAGCCCGACCGGGAGGGGAGACCCAGTACTTC
CASSLARPGGETQYF
>.|TRBV14|TRBD2|TRBJ2-3
TGTGCCAGCAGCCCCGGGACTAGCGGGACTAGGGAGCTCACAGATACGCAGTATTTT
CASSPGTSGTRELTDTQYF
>few|TRBV4-3|TRBD2|TRBJ2-5
TGCGCCAGCAGCCATTCCTACGGCAGGGGAATAGCGGGAGTACAAGAGACCCAGTACTTC
CASSHSYGRGIAGVQETQYF
>few|TRBV12-3/TRBV12-4|.|TRBJ2-4
TGTGCCAGCAGAATCACAGAAAACATTCAGTACTTC
CASRITENIQYF
>.|TRBV6-2/TRBV6-3|.|TRBJ2-7
TGTGCCAGCACCTCCGCCGGCGCTTCCTACGAGCAGTACTTC
CASTSAGASYEQYF
>few|TRBV7-2|.|TRBJ1-2
TGTGCCAGCAGACCTTTCGACACGCGTTATGGCTACACCTTC
CASRPFDTRYGYTF
>.|TRBV4-1|.|TRBJ2-1
TGCGCCAGCAGCCAAGGGGGAGGACTCTACAATGAGCAGTTCTTC
CASSQGGGLYNEQFF
>many|TRBV7-2|.|TRBJ1-4
TGTGCCAGCAGCTTAGTATTGGGGAATGAAAAACTGTTTTTT
CASSLVLGNEKLFF
>.|TRBV5-1|TRBD2|TRBJ2-2
TGCGCCAGCGGTCTAGCGGGAGACCGGGAGCTGTTTTTT
CASGLAGDRELFF
>few|TRBV6-5|.|TRBJ2-1
TGTGCCAGCAGTTACTCGGGACATAGTACATACAATGAGCAGTTCTTC
CASSYSGHSTYNEQFF
>.|TRBV3-1|TRBD2|TRBJ2-1
TGTGCCAGCAGTAGCGGGAGCCGGGAGTTCTTC
CASSSGSREFF
>.|TRBV7-2|.|TRBJ1-1
TGTGCCACCCAGCTTAGTGGTAGGTGGACAGATGAAGCTTTCTTT
CATQLSGRWTDEAFF
>once|TRBV19|TRBD1|TRBJ1-5
TGTGCCAGTAGTATCCATCGGGACAGGGGGTCCGACCTCAATCAGCCCCAGCATTTT
CASSIHRDRGSDLNQPQHF
>few|TRBV28|.|TRBJ1-2
TGTGCCAGCAGTTTATCCTATGGCTACACCTTC
CASSLSYGYTF
>few|TRBV12-3/TRBV12-4|TRBD2|TRBJ2-3
TGTGCCAGCAGTCTAAGGACTAGCTGGATAGATACGCAGTATTTT
CASSLRTSWIDTQYF
>.|TRBV6-2/TRBV6-3|.|TRBJ2-1
TGTGCCAGCAGTTACCGGACCTTGGGGGATGAGCAGTTCTTC
CASSYRTLGDEQFF
>many|TRBV7-8|TRBD2|TRBJ2-3
TGTGCCAGCAGCTCAGAACTAGCGGTCCGGAGGGAAAGCACAGATACGCAGTATTTT
CASSSELAVRRESTDTQYF
>.|TRBV11-2|TRBD1|TRBJ2-1
TGTGCCAGCAGCTTTGGACAGGGCTACAATGAGCAGTTCTTC
CASSFGQGYNEQFF
>few|TRBV4-1|.|TRBJ2-1
TGCGCCAGCAGCCACGCCGTAAGTCTAGCCGGCGCCAATGAGCAGTTCTTC
CASSHAVSLAGANEQFF
>few|TRBV6-6|TRBD1|TRBJ1-1
TGTGCCAGCAGGGACAGGGTCGGCGTGAACACTGAAGCTTTCTTT
CASRDRVGVNTEAFF
>.|TRBV29-1|.|TRBJ1-1
TGCAGCGTTGAAGTTGGTGAAGCTTTCTTT
CSVEVGEAFF
>.|TRBV3-1|.|TRBJ1-1
TGTGCCAGCAGCCAAAGGTCCGGGAACACTGAAGCTTTCTTT
CASSQRSGNTEAFF
>many|TRBV7-2|.|TRBJ2-1
TGTGCCAGCAGCTTAAACCTAGCGAGTGAGCAGTTCTTC
CASSLNLASEQFF
>few|TRBV14|.|TRBJ1-2
TGTGCCAGCAGCCCTAGGACGGGTGGGGTAGCTAACTATGGCTACACCTTC
CASSPRTGGVANYGYTF
>.|TRBV9|TRBD1|TRBJ1-1
TGTGCCAGCAGCGTGGGGGACAGGAACACTGAAGCTTTCTTT
CASSVGDRNTEAFF
>.|TRBV12-3/TRBV12-4|.|TRBJ1-2
TGTGCCAGCAGTCCCGGGGCAGACCCTAACTATGGCTACACCTTC
CASSPGADPNYGYTF
>.|TRBV9|TRBD2|TRBJ2-5
TGTGCCAGCAGCGTTGGGCTAGCGGGGCCACAAGAGACCCAGTACTTC
CASSVGLAGPQETQYF
>.|TRBV7-9|.|TRBJ2-1
TGTGCCAGCAGCTTTTTGGTCGGGGAGAACAATGAGCAGTTCTTC
CASSFLVGENNEQFF
>few|TRBV7-6|.|TRBJ2-3
TGTGCCAGCAGCCCGAGAAGGAGTAGAGATACAGATACGCAGTATTTT
CASSPRRSRDTDTQYF
>many|TRBV7-2|TRBD2|TRBJ2-1
TGTGCCAGCAGCTTAGTAGGGGCGGGAGGGCCCCATGAGCAGTTCTTC
CASSLVGAGGPHEQFF
>.|TRBV14|.|TRBJ1-2
TGTGCCAGCAGCCAAGAGGGCTCTACGAGGGGTGGCTACACCTTC
CASSQEGSTRGGYTF
>few|TRBV28|.|TRBJ1-2
TGTGCCAGCAGTTTATCCAGTTATGGCTACACCTTC
CASSLSSYGYTF